This T cell receptor beta chain was sequenced during a study of blood T cell repertoires in COVID-19. Study at large: Samples taken during acute and convalescent COVID-19 were collected in the United States, Italy and Spain. The analysed material was cDNA or gDNA that came from T cells, B-cell-depleted T cells, or PBMCs.

In the authors' methods: Scientists estimated how many nucleated cells there were by amplifying reference gene primers. The table came from immunoSEQ multiplex PCR; TCRdb's copy has only in-frame clones and leaves some out. The V and J calls and clone size come from that table; D and trimming were worked out from the DNA. Here the sample spans approximately 670,000 clones, around 89% being singletons. CDR3 size: 17 residues. The clonotype originates from a woman younger than 35 with acute or convalescent COVID-19. Sequences were obtained from peripheral blood. The V gene is TRBV12-2, the J gene TRBJ1-5. TRBV12-2 is marked as a pseudogene. The CDR3 sequence is CASRLWIGVSSDQPQHF. CDR3 nucleotides: TGTGCAAGTCGCTTATGGATCGGGGTCTCAAGCGATCAGCCCCAGCATTTT.